Here is one TCR beta chain with its context. The sample is drawn from a study of blood T cell repertoires in COVID-19. Per the germline V gene, CDR1 is LGHDT and CDR2 is YNNKEL (reference sequence). The CDR3 spans 17 residues. The ends were cut back, 0 bases at V and 7 bases at J, with 16 bases in the middle. Clones were sequenced by immunoSEQ multiplex PCR, and TCRdb holds only the in-frame ones, with some missing. The data hold about 100,000 clones, with roughly 80% observed a single time. This sequence joins TRBV3-1 (or the pseudogene TRBV3-2) and TRBJ1-6; D possibly corresponds to TRBD1 (6 bases). The sample comprised peripheral blood. This receptor was identified in a man in his 70s with active or convalescent COVID-19. In DNA form, the CDR3 reads TGTGCCAGCAGCCAAGAAGGTGCAGGGGTCGAGAATTCACCCCTCCACTTT. It encodes CASSQEGAGVENSPLHF.